This paragraph covers one T cell receptor (beta chain) sequence. Antigen specificity is unknown. The second PCR ran roughly 7 to 12 cycles with a sample-barcoded 5' primer and J-beta primers. TCRdb fed the 5' RACE reads into MiXCR, producing one record per CDR3 protein. Of about 1.5 million distinct CDR3 sequences listed, less than 45% are singletons. From germline, CDR1 is MDHEN and CDR2 SYDVKM. Trimming pared 4 bases from V and 1 base from J, leaving 10 bases between. The CDR3 spans 14 residues. The source of the sample is a study of blood T cells in healthy people across ages. Study overall: Researchers report that template switching captured about one barcoded beta molecule per two T cells. Study outcomes and limitations: When set beside aged donors, long-lived donors presented more naive CD4+ cells and higher diversity. Roughly linearly, TCR beta diversity per million T cells fell as age increased. Strong correlation linked observed beta diversity and percent naive T cells.

The TCR originated in a woman under 30 in good health. The sequenced sample was blood. This chain uses TRBV28 with TRBJ1-1, with D tentatively TRBD1 (5 bases). As DNA, the CDR3 is TGTGCCAGCAGTTACAGGCGGGGGAACACTGAAGCTTTCTTT. It specifies CASSYRRGNTEAFF.